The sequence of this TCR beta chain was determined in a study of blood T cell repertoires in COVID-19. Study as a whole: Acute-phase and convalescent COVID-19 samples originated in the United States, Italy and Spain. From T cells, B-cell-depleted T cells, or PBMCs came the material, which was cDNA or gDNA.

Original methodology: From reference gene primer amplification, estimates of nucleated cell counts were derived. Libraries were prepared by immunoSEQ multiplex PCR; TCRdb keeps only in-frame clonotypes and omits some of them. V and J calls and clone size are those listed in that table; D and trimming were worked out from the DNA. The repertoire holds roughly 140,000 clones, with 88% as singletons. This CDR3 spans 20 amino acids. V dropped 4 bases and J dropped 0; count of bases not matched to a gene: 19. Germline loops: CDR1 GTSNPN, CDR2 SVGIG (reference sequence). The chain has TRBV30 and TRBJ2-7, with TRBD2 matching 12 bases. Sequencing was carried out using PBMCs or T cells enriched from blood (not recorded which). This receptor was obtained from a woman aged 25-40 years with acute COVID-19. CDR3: CAWTVRVTSGRKKSSYEQYF. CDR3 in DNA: TGTGCCTGGACCGTACGGGTTACTAGCGGGAGGAAAAAAAGCTCCTACGAGCAGTACTTC.